This is a list of T cell receptor beta chains from one sample in a study of T cell responses to AZD1222 COVID-19 vaccine. This table comes from immunoSEQ multiplex PCR, and its TCRdb copy is limited to in-frame clones, with some not included. Among about 120,000 clones, 88% were seen once, and the ten largest hold over 7.5%. The specimen was peripheral blood, collected on day 0 of AZD1222 vaccination. The receptors come from an adult in good health. Both conserved end residues are part of each CDR3. A D gene is named only where the DNA matches it firmly. Clone size is shown for a subset of rows, as once, few, many or a class of expanded clone.

j_call,d_call,clone_size,v_call,cdr3_nt,cdr3_aa
TRBJ1-2,NA,NA,TRBV2,TGTGCCAGCATAGAAGACAGAAACTATGGCTACACCTTC,CASIEDRNYGYTF
TRBJ2-2,TRBD2,NA,TRBV19,TGTGCCAGTCGGACTAGCGGGGACACCGGGGAGCTGTTTTTT,CASRTSGDTGELFF
TRBJ1-3,NA,NA,TRBV29-1,TGCAGCGTTAAAGGGGGCTCTGGAAACACCATATATTTT,CSVKGGSGNTIYF
TRBJ2-1,NA,few,TRBV24-1,TGTGCCACCAGCATTACTGGGAGATCCTACAATGAGCAGTTCTTC,CATSITGRSYNEQFF
TRBJ2-2,TRBD1,NA,TRBV9,TGTGCCAGCAGCACCCGGACAGGGCGGGGCGGGGAGCTGTTTTTT,CASSTRTGRGGELFF
TRBJ1-1,NA,NA,TRBV14,TGTGCCAGCAGCCAAGGGCGGGGGACTGAAGCTTTCTTT,CASSQGRGTEAFF
TRBJ1-4,NA,few,TRBV6-5,TGTGCCAGCAGCCCAGGGTTCTGGGAAAAACTGTTTTTT,CASSPGFWEKLFF
TRBJ1-1,NA,NA,TRBV9,TGTGCCAGCAGCGTGACAGTGAACACTGAAGCTTTCTTT,CASSVTVNTEAFF
TRBJ2-7,NA,NA,TRBV7-3,TGTGCCAGCAGCCTAGGGGTACAGTACGAGCAGTACTTC,CASSLGVQYEQYF
TRBJ1-3,NA,NA,TRBV20-1,TGCAGTGCTAGGGGGGGAAACACCATATATTTT,CSARGGNTIYF
TRBJ2-7,NA,once,TRBV3-1/TRBV3-2,TGTGCCAGCAGCCAAGTGCAAACAACGGCGCTGAGCTCCTACGAGCAGTACTTC,CASSQVQTTALSSYEQYF
TRBJ2-4,NA,once,TRBV25-1,TGTGCCAGCAGTGAGGGCCCGGCCAAAAACATTCAGTACTTC,CASSEGPAKNIQYF
TRBJ2-7,TRBD2,NA,TRBV7-3,TGTGCCAGCAGCTCCGGGACTAGCGGGGGGACCCTCTCCGAGCAGTACTTC,CASSSGTSGGTLSEQYF
TRBJ1-2,TRBD1,NA,TRBV7-3,TGTGCCAGCAGCCGGGACAGGGGTTCTGGCTACACCTTC,CASSRDRGSGYTF
TRBJ2-3,TRBD2,NA,TRBV11-3,TGTGCCAGCAGCCCAGCGACTAGCGGGGGGGCAGCGGATACGCAGTATTTT,CASSPATSGGAADTQYF
TRBJ1-6,NA,NA,TRBV28,TGTGCCAGCAGACCCGGCGGATATTTTAATTCACCCCTCCACTTT,CASRPGGYFNSPLHF
TRBJ2-3,TRBD2,NA,TRBV5-1,TGCGCCAGCAGCTTGGGGGTGACTAGCGGGAGAGGCACAGATACGCAGTATTTT,CASSLGVTSGRGTDTQYF
TRBJ2-1,TRBD2,NA,TRBV27,TGTGCCAGCAGTTTATATGGACTAGCGACTGAGCAGTTCTTC,CASSLYGLATEQFF
TRBJ2-5,NA,NA,TRBV11-1,TGTGCCAGCGGAAAAGGGACGGCCGCCCGAGGGGAGACCCAGTACTTC,CASGKGTAARGETQYF
TRBJ2-5,NA,NA,TRBV20-1,TGCAGTGCTAACAAGGGAGAGACCCAGTACTTC,CSANKGETQYF
TRBJ1-3,NA,NA,TRBV5-1,TGCGCCAGCAGGGACAGCTCTGGAAACACCATATATTTT,CASRDSSGNTIYF
TRBJ2-7,NA,NA,TRBV24-1,TGTGCCACCAGTGATTTGTACAGCTTTATGACCTACGAGCAGTACTTC,CATSDLYSFMTYEQYF
TRBJ1-6,NA,NA,TRBV7-3,TGTGCCAGCAGCTTAGACAGGAATAATTCACCCCTCCACTTT,CASSLDRNNSPLHF
TRBJ2-1,TRBD1,NA,TRBV9,TGTGCCAGCAGCGCCGGGACAGGGAGGAATGAGCAGTTCTTC,CASSAGTGRNEQFF
TRBJ2-1,TRBD1,NA,TRBV24-1,TGTGCCACCAGTGATCCCTCCGGGACAGGGGTCCCTGAGCAGTTCTTC,CATSDPSGTGVPEQFF
TRBJ2-1,NA,NA,TRBV13,TGTGCCAGCAGCTTAACGCAGGGGTCGCAGTTCTTC,CASSLTQGSQFF
TRBJ1-3,NA,NA,TRBV7-3,TGTGCCAGCAGCCCTAACGCGGGCTCTGGAAACACCATATATTTT,CASSPNAGSGNTIYF
TRBJ1-5,NA,NA,TRBV3-1/TRBV3-2,TGTGCCAGCAGTGTGGGGGGCGCTCAGGGCAATCAGCCCCAGCATTTT,CASSVGGAQGNQPQHF
TRBJ2-5,TRBD2,NA,TRBV3-1/TRBV3-2,TGTGCCAGCAGCCCACGGACTAGCGGGAGTGAGACCCAGTACTTC,CASSPRTSGSETQYF
TRBJ2-1,TRBD1,NA,TRBV19,TGTGCCAGTAGTCTCGGACAGGGGGGCTACAATGAGCAGTTCTTC,CASSLGQGGYNEQFF
TRBJ2-7,NA,NA,TRBV7-9,TGTGCCAGCAGCTTGGTCGCCTACGAGCAGTACTTC,CASSLVAYEQYF
TRBJ2-1,NA,few,TRBV7-8,TGTGCCAGCAGCCCGTCTAGTGGGGGAGACAATGAGCAGTTCTTC,CASSPSSGGDNEQFF
TRBJ1-5,NA,NA,TRBV6-5,TGTGCCAGCAGAATGACCCGACGTAGCAATCAGCCCCAGCATTTT,CASRMTRRSNQPQHF
TRBJ1-3,NA,NA,TRBV12-3/TRBV12-4,TGTGCCAGCAGCTGGGACTCTGGAAACACCATATATTTT,CASSWDSGNTIYF
TRBJ1-1,NA,NA,TRBV9,TGTGCCAGCAGCCCCAACCCCGGGACGGGAAGGACTGAAGCTTTCTTT,CASSPNPGTGRTEAFF
TRBJ2-2,TRBD2,NA,TRBV6-1,TGTGCCAGCAGTGAAAGGACTAGCGGGGGGGAGCTGTTTTTT,CASSERTSGGELFF
TRBJ2-5,TRBD2,NA,TRBV19,TGTGCCAGTAGTGCCTCACTAGCGGGAGGGCAAGAGACCCAGTACTTC,CASSASLAGGQETQYF
TRBJ2-5,TRBD1,NA,TRBV10-3,TGTGCCACTCGCCAGGGGGAAGAGACCCAGTACTTC,CATRQGEETQYF
TRBJ1-4,NA,once,TRBV19,TGTGCCAGTAGTGGCAGAGGGGGGCTTAATGAAAAACTGTTTTTT,CASSGRGGLNEKLFF
TRBJ1-2,TRBD1,NA,TRBV4-1,TGCGCCAGCAGCCAACGGGACAGGGCTTCTAACTATGGCTACACCTTC,CASSQRDRASNYGYTF
TRBJ1-2,TRBD1,NA,TRBV7-8,TGTGCCAGCAGCCAAACGCCGGGACAGGCTTATGGCTACACCTTC,CASSQTPGQAYGYTF
TRBJ2-2,TRBD2,NA,TRBV29-1,TGCAGCGTTGAGGACTGGCCCCGGGGGGGTGTCACCGGGGAGCTGTTTTTT,CSVEDWPRGGVTGELFF
TRBJ1-4,NA,once,TRBV19,TGTGCCAGTAGTCCAAGGACGTATGCAGGCTTTGCAACTAATGAAAAACTGTTTTTT,CASSPRTYAGFATNEKLFF
TRBJ2-3,NA,NA,TRBV5-1,TGCGCCAGCAGCTTGTGGGGGGTGGCTGTAAGAACAGATACGCAGTATTTT,CASSLWGVAVRTDTQYF
TRBJ2-1,TRBD1,NA,TRBV27,TGTGCCAGCAGACTCGCCGGGACAGGGGTTATTGAGCAGTTCTTC,CASRLAGTGVIEQFF
TRBJ2-1,TRBD2,NA,TRBV24-1,TGTGCCACCAGTGATTGGGCTAGCGGGAGGGGTGAGCAGTTCTTC,CATSDWASGRGEQFF
TRBJ1-1,NA,NA,TRBV7-2,TGTGCCAGCAGTCCAGACCCTGGTACTGAAGCTTTCTTT,CASSPDPGTEAFF
TRBJ2-3,TRBD2,NA,TRBV7-2,TGTGCCAGCAGCCCCTCAGGACTAGCGGGAGGCGATACGCAGTATTTT,CASSPSGLAGGDTQYF
TRBJ1-2,TRBD1,NA,TRBV4-3,TGCGCCAGCAGCCAGGACAGGGGGCTCAACTATGGCTACACCTTC,CASSQDRGLNYGYTF
TRBJ2-2,NA,few,TRBV4-3,TGCGCCAGCAGCCAAGTCGGGGCCGGCACCGGGGAGCTGTTTTTT,CASSQVGAGTGELFF
TRBJ2-2,NA,NA,TRBV24-1,TGTGCCACCAGTGAAGGTGGGGGCCGAGCCACCGGGGAGCTGTTTTTT,CATSEGGGRATGELFF
TRBJ1-1,NA,NA,TRBV28,TGTGCCAGCAGTTTCCCCTTGGGGGAAGGGCAAAACACTGAAGCTTTCTTT,CASSFPLGEGQNTEAFF
TRBJ2-5,NA,NA,TRBV4-1,TGCGCCAGCAGCCCTGAGGACCTACTCCTCCTCCAAGAGACCCAGTACTTC,CASSPEDLLLLQETQYF
TRBJ2-7,TRBD2,NA,TRBV11-2,TGTGCCAGCAGCTTAGAGTGGTTAGCGGGGTCCTACGAGCAGTACTTC,CASSLEWLAGSYEQYF